This passage covers 10 T cell receptor beta chains from one sample sequenced in a study of tumor and adjacent non-tumor tissue in lung cancer. Three rounds of nested PCR, following a modified ARM-PCR protocol, produced the TCRbeta library. TCRdb re-called the multiplex PCR reads through MiXCR, storing one row per CDR3 protein. The top ten clones hold 10% to 15% of a sample with more than 75,000 distinct CDR3 sequences, over 80% of them seen once. No cell sorting was done before RNA was extracted from the tissue. Sequencing input: lung tumor tissue. These receptor sequences come from a woman aged 45-65 years with non-small cell lung cancer.

About this clonotype: The junction differs from germline at one of its ends, possibly a read error. This chain uses TRBV20-1 with TRBJ2-7; either TRBD1 or TRBD2 may supply D (5 bases each). CDR3 length: 15 residues. Germline CDR1 DFQATT, CDR2 SNEGSKA (reference sequence). The CDR3: CSTSGDRGRRYEQYF. The CDR3, as DNA: TGCAGTACTAGTGGGGATAGGGGCCGCCGCTACGAGCAGTACTTC.

This clonotype showed up just once. One end of the junction fails to match germline, which may point to a read error. The chain carries TRBV28 and TRBJ2-1, with 11 bases identical to TRBD2. The CDR3 runs 17 residues. Germline values: CDR1 MDHEN, CDR2 SYDVKM. CDR3 sequence: CASSSRAGTSGNNEHFF. CDR3 coding DNA: TGTGCCAGCAGTTCGAGGGCGGGGACTAGCGGAAACAATGAGCACTTCTTC.

As regards this clonotype: A junction boundary mismatches the germline segment, possibly from a read error. The chain has TRBV28 and TRBJ2-7; possibly TRBD2 for D (5 bases). Germline values: CDR1 MDHEN, CDR2 SYDVKM. The CDR3 totals 15 residues. As DNA, the CDR3 is TGTGCCAGCACTTTACCGGCTAGCTGGAGTTACGAGCAGTACTTC. Protein: CASTLPASWSYEQYF. Together with reference TRBV28 and TRBJ2-7, the CDR3 gives the full variable domain: DVKVTQSSRYLVKRTGEKVFLECVQDMDHENMFWYRQDPGLGLRLIYFSYDVKMKEKGDIPEGYSVSREKKERFSLILESASTNQTSMYLCASTLPASWSYEQYFGPGTRLTVT.

The rearrangement links TRBV11-2 to TRBJ2-7, with 7 bases lining up with TRBD2. V lost 1 base to trimming and J lost 2 bases; unmatched junction nucleotides: 11. The CDR3 contains 17 residues. Looked up from germline, CDR1 is SGHAT and CDR2 is FQNNGV. The CDR3 region is CASSLAAGRAGPYEQYF. The DNA of the CDR3 is TGTGCCAGCAGCTTAGCAGCGGGACGCGCGGGGCCCTACGAGCAGTACTTC.

V usage is TRBV11-2 and J usage is TRBJ2-7; D is undetermined. CDR1 and CDR2 from the germline V gene are SGHAT and FQNNGV. The CDR3 is made up of 14 amino acids. Trimming pared 3 bases from V and 3 bases from J, leaving 12 bases between. This CDR3 is CASSLAPHSYEQYF. The CDR3 region has the DNA TGTGCCAGCAGCTTGGCGCCACACAGCTACGAGCAGTACTTC.

Of note for this clonotype: Without the conserved terminal phenylalanine or tryptophan, this CDR3 likely stems from a read error. The CDR3 spells CASIQGLNQPQHL. The CDR3 DNA reads as TGTGCCAGCATCCAAGGGTTGAATCAGCCCCAGCATCTT. The gene calls are TRBV4-2 and TRBJ1-5; no definite D call. The CDR3 is made up of 13 amino acids. CDR1 and CDR2 (germline): LGHNA, YNFKEQ.

Comments on this clonotype: At one end the junction does not follow the germline gene, possibly because of a read error. V usage is TRBV24-1 and J usage is TRBJ2-3; tentative D call: TRBD2 (6 bases). Germline V gene sequence: CDR1 KGHDR, CDR2 SFDVKD. The CDR3 totals 14 residues. In nucleotides, the CDR3 is TGTGCCACCAGTGAGAAGCGGGCGCGGGATATGCAGTATTTT. As protein: CATSEKRARDMQYF.

Concerning this clonotype: Here the CDR3 omits its conserved ending phenylalanine or tryptophan, so a read error is the likely source. The rearrangement uses TRBV6-6 and TRBJ2-1; D gene uncertain. This CDR3 is built from 13 residues. The V gene's germline CDR1 is MNHNY and CDR2 SVGAGI (reference sequence). Trimming stripped 4 bases from V and 9 bases from J, with 13 bases between. The CDR3 region is CASSWCGMAEQFL. The CDR3 bases are TGTGCCAGCAGTTGGTGTGGGATGGCTGAGCAGTTCCTC.

Worth noting for this clonotype: This likely comes from a read error, as the CDR3 has no conserved phenylalanine or tryptophan at its end. V gene TRBV10-3 combines with J gene TRBJ2-6; D may be TRBD1 (6 bases). The CDR3 extends over 16 amino acids. Germline CDR1 ENHRY, CDR2 SYGVKD. V was pared by 6 bases and J by 0 bases, with 12 bases between. The DNA for the CDR3 is TGTGCCATCAGCAAGACAGGTTTCTCTGGGGCCAACGTCCTGACTTCC. Translation gives CAISKTGFSGANVLTS.

A word on this clonotype: One end of the junction is discordant with germline, which a read error may explain. The chain combines TRBV20-1 with TRBJ2-7; a possible D gene is TRBD1 (5 bases). Germline CDR1 DFQATT, CDR2 SNEGSKA (reference sequence). The CDR3 loop spans 14 amino acids. The CDR3 spells CSVSDKGFSYELYF. CDR3 nucleotide sequence: TGCAGTGTCTCGGACAAGGGGTTTTCCTACGAGCTGTACTTC.